This T cell receptor beta chain was identified during a study of T-cell memory formation after mild COVID-19. Study-wide background: The study found TCR clusters largely donor specific. Findings and limits, study-wide: Later expanders leaned CD4+, whereas day 15 to 85 contracting clones were balanced CD4/CD8. A subset of responding clones appeared in pre-infection memory, suggesting cross-reactive memory joined. Most CD4+ clones that shrank were in CM and EM, while CD8+ ones turned up in EMRA.

TCRdb reprocessed the 5' RACE reads with MiXCR, giving one entry per CDR3 protein. The data show roughly 600,000 distinct CDR3 sequences, roughly 18% seen once. As concerns this clonotype: Its specificity is unknown.

V lost 0 bases and J lost 7, with 16 bases in between. Germline V gene data show CDR1 as LGHDT and CDR2 as YNNKEL (reference sequence). The CDR3 covers 15 residues. The sample taken for sequencing was PBMCs or a T cell subset sorted from them (not recorded which). This sequence was found in an adult woman who had mild COVID-19 (a few samples of this study predate the infection). Cell type and time point are not known. The genes are TRBV3-1 and TRBJ2-7, with D possibly TRBD2 on 7 matching bases. The chain's CDR3 is CASSQDWGGRREQYF. The DNA for the CDR3 is TGTGCCAGCAGCCAAGATTGGGGGGGGCGCCGGGAGCAGTACTTC.